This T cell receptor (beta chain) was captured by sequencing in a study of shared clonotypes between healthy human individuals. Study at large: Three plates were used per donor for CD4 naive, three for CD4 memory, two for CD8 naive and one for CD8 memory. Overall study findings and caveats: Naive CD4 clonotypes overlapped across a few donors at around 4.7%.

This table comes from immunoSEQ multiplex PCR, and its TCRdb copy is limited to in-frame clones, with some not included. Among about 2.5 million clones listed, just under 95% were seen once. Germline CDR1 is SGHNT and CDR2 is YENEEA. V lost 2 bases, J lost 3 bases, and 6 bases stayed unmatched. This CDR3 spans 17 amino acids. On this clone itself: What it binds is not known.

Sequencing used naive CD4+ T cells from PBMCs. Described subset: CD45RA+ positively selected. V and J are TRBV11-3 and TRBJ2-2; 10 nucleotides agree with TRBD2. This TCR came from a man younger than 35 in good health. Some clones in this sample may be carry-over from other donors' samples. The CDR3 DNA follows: TGTGCCAGCAGCTTAAGAGCGGGAGGGCCTCACACCGGGGAGCTGTTTTTT. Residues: CASSLRAGGPHTGELFF.